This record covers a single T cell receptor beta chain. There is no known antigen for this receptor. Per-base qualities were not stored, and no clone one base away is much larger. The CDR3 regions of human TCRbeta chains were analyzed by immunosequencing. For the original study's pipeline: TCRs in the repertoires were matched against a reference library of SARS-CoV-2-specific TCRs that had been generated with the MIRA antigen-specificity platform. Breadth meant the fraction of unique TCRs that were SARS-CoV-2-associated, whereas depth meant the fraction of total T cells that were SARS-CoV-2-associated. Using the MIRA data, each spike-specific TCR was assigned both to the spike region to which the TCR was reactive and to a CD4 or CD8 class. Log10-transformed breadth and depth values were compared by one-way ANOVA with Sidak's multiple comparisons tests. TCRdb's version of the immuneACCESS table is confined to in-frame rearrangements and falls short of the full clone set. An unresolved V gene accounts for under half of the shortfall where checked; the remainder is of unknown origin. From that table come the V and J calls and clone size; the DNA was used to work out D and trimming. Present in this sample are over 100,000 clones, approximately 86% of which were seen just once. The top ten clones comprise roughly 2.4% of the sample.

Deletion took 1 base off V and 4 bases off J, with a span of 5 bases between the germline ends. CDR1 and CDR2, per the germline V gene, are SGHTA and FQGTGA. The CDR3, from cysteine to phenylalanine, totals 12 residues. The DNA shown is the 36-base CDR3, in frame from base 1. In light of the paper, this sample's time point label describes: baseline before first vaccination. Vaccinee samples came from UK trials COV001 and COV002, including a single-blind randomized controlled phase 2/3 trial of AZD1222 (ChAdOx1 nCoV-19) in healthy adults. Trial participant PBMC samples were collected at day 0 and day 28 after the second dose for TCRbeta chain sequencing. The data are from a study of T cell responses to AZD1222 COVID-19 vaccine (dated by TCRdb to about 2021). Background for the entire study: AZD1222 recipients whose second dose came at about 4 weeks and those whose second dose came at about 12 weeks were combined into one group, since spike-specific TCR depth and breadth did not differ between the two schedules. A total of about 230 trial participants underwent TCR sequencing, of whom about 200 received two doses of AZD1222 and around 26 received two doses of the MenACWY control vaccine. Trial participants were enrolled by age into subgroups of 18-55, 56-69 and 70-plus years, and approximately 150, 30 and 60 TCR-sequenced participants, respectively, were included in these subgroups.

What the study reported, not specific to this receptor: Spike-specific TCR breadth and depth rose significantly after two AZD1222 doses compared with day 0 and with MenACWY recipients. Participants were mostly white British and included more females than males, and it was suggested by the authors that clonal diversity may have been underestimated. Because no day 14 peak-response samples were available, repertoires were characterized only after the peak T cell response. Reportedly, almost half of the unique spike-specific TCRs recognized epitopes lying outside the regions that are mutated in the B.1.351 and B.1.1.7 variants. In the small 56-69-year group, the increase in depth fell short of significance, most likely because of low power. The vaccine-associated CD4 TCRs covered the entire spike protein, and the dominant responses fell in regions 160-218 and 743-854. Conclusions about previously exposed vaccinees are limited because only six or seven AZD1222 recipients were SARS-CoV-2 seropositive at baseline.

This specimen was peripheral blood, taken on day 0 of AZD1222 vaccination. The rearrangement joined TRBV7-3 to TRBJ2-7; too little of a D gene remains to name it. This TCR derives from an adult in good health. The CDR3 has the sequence CASSLNGYEQYF. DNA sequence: TGTGCCAGCAGCTTAAACGGATACGAGCAGTACTTC. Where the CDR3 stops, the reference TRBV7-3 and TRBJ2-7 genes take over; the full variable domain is GAGVSQTPSNKVTEKGKYVELRCDPISGHTALYWYRQSLGQGPEFLIYFQGTGAADDSGLPNDRFFAVRPEGSVSTLKIQRTERGDSAVYLCASSLNGYEQYFGPGTRLTVT.